Below, 4 T cell receptor beta chains from the same sample are listed, as sequenced in a study of blood T cell repertoires in COVID-19. Sequenced by immunoSEQ multiplex PCR; TCRdb stores in-frame clones only, minus some. Of 70,000 to 95,000 clones detected, around 85% appear once; the ten largest clones hold about 11%. The source material was peripheral blood. The origin of the receptors is a woman between 70 and 85 years old with active or convalescent COVID-19.

The V call is TRBV5-1, the J call TRBJ1-1; D ambiguous. The V and J ends lost 0 bases and 0 bases respectively, with 9 bases between them. Germline V gene data show CDR1 as SGHRS and CDR2 as YFSETQ. The CDR3 totals 15 residues. The CDR3 is CASSLGGFMNTEAFF. The CDR3, as DNA: TGCGCCAGCAGCTTGGGTGGCTTCATGAACACTGAAGCTTTCTTT. The variable domain in full, with the rest retrieved from reference TRBV5-1 and TRBJ1-1, is KAGVTQTPRYLIKTRGQQVTLSCSPISGHRSVSWYQQTPGQGLQFLFEYFSETQRNKGNFPGRFSGRQFSNSRSEMNVSTLELGDSALYLCASSLGGFMNTEAFFGQGTRLTVV.

CDR3 protein: CASSHGDRDYNEQFF. In DNA, the CDR3 is TGCGCCAGCAGTCACGGGGACAGGGACTACAATGAGCAGTTCTTC. The chain couples TRBV5-1 to TRBJ2-1, with 9 positions matching TRBD1. The V and J ends lost 5 bases and 3 bases, in that order; junction bases with no gene match: 6. CDR1 and CDR2 from the germline V gene are SGHRS and YFSETQ. The CDR3 has 15 residues.

The chain links TRBV7-2 to TRBJ2-7, with 7 bases aligning to TRBD2. V dropped 5 bases and J dropped 2; count of bases not matched to a gene: 6. Germline V lookup: CDR1 SGHTA, CDR2 FQGNSA. The CDR3 is made up of 14 amino acids. The CDR3 nucleotides are TGTGCCAGCAGCCCCTCTAGCGGAACCTACGAGCAGTACTTC. Residues: CASSPSSGTYEQYF.

This clone occurred a few times. This chain links TRBV7-9 with TRBJ2-2; TRBD1 might be the D (5 bases). Germline V gene sequence: CDR1 SEHNR, CDR2 FQNEAQ (reference sequence). This CDR3 contains 15 residues. V lost 5 bases and J lost 4, with 14 bases in between. CDR3: CASSRVGAVTGELFF. CDR3 DNA sequence: TGTGCCAGCAGCCGAGTAGGGGCGGTCACCGGGGAGCTGTTTTTT.